The sequence of this TCR beta chain was determined in a study of blood T cell repertoires in COVID-19. Trimming shortened V by 7 bases and J by 0 bases, and 9 bases separated the two germline ends. Germline V gene lookup returns CDR1 LNHDA and CDR2 SQIVND (reference sequence). The CDR3 extends over 13 amino acids. The table came from immunoSEQ multiplex PCR; TCRdb's copy has only in-frame clones and leaves some out. The table includes some 75,000 clones, about 85% detected once. During active infection, Seattle patients enrolled and were then monitored through disease. The source of this sequence is a man between 50 and 59 years old with COVID-19, enrolled during active disease. The V gene is TRBV19, the J gene TRBJ1-1, with D possibly matching TRBD1 (5 bases). Sequenced: peripheral blood. The CDR3 loop reads CASNDRMNTEAFF. For the CDR3, the DNA is TGTGCCAGTAACGACAGAATGAACACTGAAGCTTTCTTT. Filled out from reference TRBV19 and TRBJ1-1, the complete variable domain reads DGGITQSPKYLFRKEGQNVTLSCEQNLNHDAMYWYRQDPGQGLRLIYYSQIVNDFQKGDIAEGYSVSREKKESFPLTVTSAQKNPTAFYLCASNDRMNTEAFFGQGTRLTVV.